This paragraph covers one TCR beta chain sequence. Losses at the gene ends were 0 bases for V and 4 bases for J; bases not matched to a gene: 5. CDR3 length equals 16 residues. Germline values: CDR1 SGDLS, CDR2 YYNGEE. This record belongs to a study of pediatric ulcerative colitis. Rectal tissue came from one to two pinch biopsies taken at colonoscopy. Profiled with immunoSEQ multiplex PCR; TCRdb holds only in-frame clones, not every one. The sample lists over 45,000 clones, 60% to 85% occurring once. This TCR was sampled from a girl aged 5-17 years with moderate ulcerative colitis. Sequenced sample: gut tissue. This chain uses TRBV9 with TRBJ2-2; TRBD1 matches 8 bases. The CDR3 reads CASSVGTGRRTGELFF. CDR3 nucleotides: TGTGCCAGCAGCGTAGGGACAGGGAGACGCACCGGGGAGCTGTTTTTT. The full variable domain, with the rest looked up from reference TRBV9 and TRBJ2-2, is DSGVTQTPKHLITATGQRVTLRCSPRSGDLSVYWYQQSLDQGLQFLIQYYNGEERAKGNILERFSAQQFPDLHSELNLSSLELGDSALYFCASSVGTGRRTGELFFGEGSRLTVL.